The 12 T cell receptor beta chains below were found in one sample sequenced in a study of somatic mutations in cytotoxic T cells in rheumatoid arthritis. The data were produced by immunoSEQ multiplex PCR, yet TCRdb's version contains in-frame clones alone and is incomplete. The data hold under 20,000 clones, with 65% to 85% observed a single time. The sequenced sample was CD8+ T cells sorted from blood. The receptor set was obtained from an adult with rheumatoid arthritis.

V gene TRBV10-1 combines with J gene TRBJ1-5; no clear D gene. The CDR3 has 15 amino acids. Trimming removed 3 bases at V and 8 bases at J, with 17 bases between. Germline CDR1 is WNHNN and CDR2 is SYGVQD (reference sequence). The CDR3 spells CASSEKRGNGEPQHF. CDR3 DNA sequence: TGCGCCAGCAGTGAAAAGCGCGGAAACGGGGAGCCCCAGCATTTT.

CDR3 in DNA: TGTGCCAGCAGCCAAGGTAGGGCCGCCTACGAGCAGTACTTC. Translation gives CASSQGRAAYEQYF. The rearrangement joins TRBV14 to TRBJ2-7; D remains ambiguous. Trimming removed 1 base from V and 2 bases from J, with 9 bases in between. Germline V CDR1 and CDR2: SGHDN, FVKESK. The CDR3 contains 14 residues.

The V and J genes are TRBV11-1 and TRBJ2-1, with 9 bases that match TRBD1. Germline values: CDR1 SGHAT, CDR2 FQDESV (reference sequence). The CDR3 has 16 amino acids. After removal of 7 bases from V and 7 bases from J, the junction contained 14 bases not matched to a gene. The CDR3: CASTPHGQGLGNEQFF. CDR3 nucleotides: TGTGCCAGCACCCCTCACGGACAGGGGCTAGGAAATGAGCAGTTCTTC.

This clone was observed once. The chain couples TRBV9 to TRBJ1-1; D unresolved. Between the trimmed V and J ends, which lost 4 bases and 7 bases, there was a span of 8 bases. The CDR3 loop spans 11 amino acids. Germline CDR1 reads SGDLS; CDR2 reads YYNGEE. The chain's CDR3 is CASSPPGEAFF. The CDR3 nucleotides read TGTGCCAGCAGCCCACCCGGTGAAGCTTTCTTT. Using reference TRBV9 and TRBJ1-1 for the parts outside the CDR3, the full variable domain is DSGVTQTPKHLITATGQRVTLRCSPRSGDLSVYWYQQSLDQGLQFLIQYYNGEERAKGNILERFSAQQFPDLHSELNLSSLELGDSALYFCASSPPGEAFFGQGTRLTVV.

Here the CDR3 reads CASSPEGWTIDTEAFF. The CDR3 coding sequence is TGTGCCAGCAGCCCCGAGGGGTGGACAATCGACACTGAAGCTTTCTTT. The chain employs TRBV9 and TRBJ1-1; D is possibly TRBD1 (5 bases). The germline V gene encodes CDR1 SGDLS and CDR2 YYNGEE. V gave up 4 bases and J gave up 3 bases, with 19 bases separating them. The CDR3 is made up of 16 amino acids. The entire variable domain, with the rest obtained from reference TRBV9 and TRBJ1-1, is as follows: DSGVTQTPKHLITATGQRVTLRCSPRSGDLSVYWYQQSLDQGLQFLIQYYNGEERAKGNILERFSAQQFPDLHSELNLSSLELGDSALYFCASSPEGWTIDTEAFFGQGTRLTVV.

This sequence joins TRBV10-2 and TRBJ1-2, with D maybe TRBD1 (6 bases). V dropped 0 bases and J dropped 4 bases, with 12 bases sitting between them. CDR3 size: 15 residues. Per the germline V gene, CDR1 is WSHSY and CDR2 is SAAADI. The chain's CDR3 is CASSESSGGSYGYTF. As DNA, the CDR3 is TGCGCCAGCAGTGAGTCGTCCGGGGGCAGCTATGGCTACACCTTC.

There are a few counts of this clone. V usage is TRBV6-6 and J usage is TRBJ2-2; 7 nucleotides line up with TRBD1. V lost 5 bases, J lost 0 bases, and 3 bases stayed unmatched. Germline V CDR1 and CDR2: MNHNY, SVGAGI (reference sequence). The CDR3 length is 15 residues. Here the CDR3 reads CASSNRGANTGELFF. CDR3 DNA sequence: TGTGCCAGCAGTAACAGGGGCGCGAACACCGGGGAGCTGTTTTTT.

This clone is classed as medium-sized. Other nucleotide sequences from this sample produce the same CDR3. The rearrangement links TRBV5-4 to TRBJ2-3; TRBD2 matches at 13 bases. Trimming took 4 bases from V and 5 from J; bases not matched to a gene: 4. The V gene's germline CDR1 is SGHNT and CDR2 YYREEE (reference sequence). The CDR3 is 15 residues long. The CDR3 sequence: CASSPTSGGGDTQYF. The CDR3 DNA sequence: TGTGCCAGCAGCCCAACTAGCGGGGGGGGAGATACGCAGTATTTT.

The chain recombines TRBV4-2 with TRBJ2-4; possibly TRBD1 or TRBD2 for D (7 bases each). The V end was cut by 4 bases, the J end by 11 bases, with 27 bases between. The CDR3 has 17 residues. Germline values: CDR1 LGHNA, CDR2 YNFKEQ. DNA for the CDR3: TGTGCCAGCAGCCGTCGTCAGGGGGAGGGGCCGGGATCCCTTCAGTACTTC. Residues: CASSRRQGEGPGSLQYF.

V gene TRBV11-2 combines with J gene TRBJ1-5; D is ambiguous. Germline V gene sequence: CDR1 SGHAT, CDR2 FQNNGV. The CDR3 covers 13 residues. Trimming left V 8 bases short and J 5 bases short, with 13 bases between. CDR3: CASSLSRHQPQHF. The DNA for the CDR3 is TGTGCCAGCTCCCTATCGCGGCATCAGCCCCAGCATTTT.

The chain joins TRBV2 to TRBJ1-5; D gene ambiguous. Germline CDR1 reads SNHLY; CDR2 reads FYNNEI. The CDR3 is made up of 15 amino acids. Trimming took off 1 base at V and 2 bases at J, with 9 bases between the two ends. DNA of the CDR3: TGTGCCAGCAGTGAAGGCTCATCTGGCAATCAGCCCCAGCATTTT. It yields the protein CASSEGSSGNQPQHF.

The rearrangement uses TRBV6-1 and TRBJ2-1, with 9 positions matching TRBD2. Germline CDR1 MNHNS, CDR2 SASEGT. With 5 bases clipped from V and 4 bases from J, the junction kept 6 bases outside the gene matches. This CDR3 region has 15 residues. The CDR3 spells CASSPRRGGYNEQFF. As DNA, the CDR3 is TGTGCCAGCAGTCCGCGGCGGGGGGGGTACAATGAGCAGTTCTTC.